This T cell receptor beta chain was identified in a study of cytomegalovirus exposure and HLA in healthy donors. Sequencing used immunoSEQ multiplex PCR; TCRdb keeps in-frame clones, though not all of them. The table records about 130,000 clones, roughly 89% of them present only once. Germline V lookup: CDR1 LGHNA, CDR2 YNFKEQ. V lost 4 bases, J lost 1 base, and 14 bases lay in between. There are 16 residues in the CDR3. Study-wide findings and caveats: Reported results showed that the classifier diagnosed cytomegalovirus status with high specificity and sensitivity.

Comments on this clone: The antigen is undetermined.

The gene calls are TRBV4-2 and TRBJ1-3; D unclear. The sequenced sample consisted of PBMCs. The sequence was obtained from a woman under 30 in good health and CMV-seronegative. The CDR3, as DNA: TGTGCCAGCAGCCGTACGACCGGGAGTTCTGGAAACACCATATATTTT. Translating gives CASSRTTGSSGNTIYF.